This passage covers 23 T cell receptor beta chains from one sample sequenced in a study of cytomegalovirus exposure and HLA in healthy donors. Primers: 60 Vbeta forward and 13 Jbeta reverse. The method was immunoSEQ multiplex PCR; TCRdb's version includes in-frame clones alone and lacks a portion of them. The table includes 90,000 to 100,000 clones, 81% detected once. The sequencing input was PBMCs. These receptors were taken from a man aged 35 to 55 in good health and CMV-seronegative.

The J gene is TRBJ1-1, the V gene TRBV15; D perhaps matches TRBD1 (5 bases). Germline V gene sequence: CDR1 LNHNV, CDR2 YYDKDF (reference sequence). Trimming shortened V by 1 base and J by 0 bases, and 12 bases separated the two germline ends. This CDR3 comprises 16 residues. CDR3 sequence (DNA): TGTGCCACCAGCAGAGCTCCAGGGCAGTTGAACACTGAAGCTTTCTTT. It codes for CATSRAPGQLNTEAFF.

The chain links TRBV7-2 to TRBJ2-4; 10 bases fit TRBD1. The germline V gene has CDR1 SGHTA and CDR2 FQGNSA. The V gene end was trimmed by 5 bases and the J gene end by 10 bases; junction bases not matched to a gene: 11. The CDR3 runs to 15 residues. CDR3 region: CASSASGTGVTIQYF. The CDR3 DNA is TGTGCCAGCAGCGCATCCGGGACAGGGGTTACAATTCAGTACTTC.

The CDR3 loop reads CASSPRGRTEAFF. CDR3 sequence (DNA): TGTGCCAGTAGTCCCCGGGGGAGGACTGAAGCTTTCTTT. The chain employs TRBV19 and TRBJ1-1; D possibly corresponds to TRBD1 (5 bases). The ends were cut back, 5 bases at V and 5 bases at J, with 12 bases in the middle. Germline assignment: CDR1 LNHDA and CDR2 SQIVND (reference sequence). This CDR3 spans 13 amino acids. Full variable domain (missing parts from reference TRBV19 and TRBJ1-1): DGGITQSPKYLFRKEGQNVTLSCEQNLNHDAMYWYRQDPGQGLRLIYYSQIVNDFQKGDIAEGYSVSREKKESFPLTVTSAQKNPTAFYLCASSPRGRTEAFFGQGTRLTVV.

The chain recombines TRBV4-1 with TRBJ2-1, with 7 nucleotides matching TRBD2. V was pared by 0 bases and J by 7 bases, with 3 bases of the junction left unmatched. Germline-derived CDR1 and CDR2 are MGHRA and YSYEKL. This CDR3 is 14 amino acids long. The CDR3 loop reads CASSQETSTNEQFF. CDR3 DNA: TGCGCCAGCAGCCAAGAGACTAGCACGAATGAGCAGTTCTTC.

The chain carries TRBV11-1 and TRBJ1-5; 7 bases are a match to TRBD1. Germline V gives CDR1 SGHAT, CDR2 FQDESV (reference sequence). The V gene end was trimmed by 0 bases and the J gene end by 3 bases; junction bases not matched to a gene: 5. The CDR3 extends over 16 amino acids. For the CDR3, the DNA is TGTGCCAGCAGCTTAGCCACAGGGGAGGACAATCAGCCCCAGCATTTT. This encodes CASSLATGEDNQPQHF.

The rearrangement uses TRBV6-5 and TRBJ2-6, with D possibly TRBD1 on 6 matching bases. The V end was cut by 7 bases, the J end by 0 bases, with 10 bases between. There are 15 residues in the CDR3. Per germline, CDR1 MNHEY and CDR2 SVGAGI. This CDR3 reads CASNARGSGANVLTF. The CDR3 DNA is TGTGCCAGCAACGCCAGGGGCTCTGGGGCCAACGTCCTGACTTTC.

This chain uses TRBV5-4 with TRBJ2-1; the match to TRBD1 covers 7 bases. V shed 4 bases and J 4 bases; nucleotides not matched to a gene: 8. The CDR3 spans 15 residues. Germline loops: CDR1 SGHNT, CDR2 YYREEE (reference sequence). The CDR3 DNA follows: TGTGCCAGCAGCGCCCGGACAGGCGATTACAATGAGCAGTTCTTC. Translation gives CASSARTGDYNEQFF.

The chain's CDR3 is CASSRGDRAQAFF. The CDR3 DNA sequence: TGTGCCAGCAGCAGAGGAGACAGGGCCCAAGCTTTCTTT. The chain employs TRBV11-3 and TRBJ1-1; 7 nucleotides line up with TRBD1. V was pared by 5 bases and J by 9 bases, with 9 bases of the junction left unmatched. The germline V gene encodes CDR1 SGHNT and CDR2 YENEEA. The length of the CDR3 is 13 residues.

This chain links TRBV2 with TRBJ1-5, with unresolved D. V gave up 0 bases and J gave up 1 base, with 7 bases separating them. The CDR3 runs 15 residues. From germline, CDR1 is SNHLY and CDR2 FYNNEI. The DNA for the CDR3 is TGTGCCAGCAGTGAAGCCCGCGTGAGCAATCAGCCCCAGCATTTT. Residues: CASSEARVSNQPQHF.

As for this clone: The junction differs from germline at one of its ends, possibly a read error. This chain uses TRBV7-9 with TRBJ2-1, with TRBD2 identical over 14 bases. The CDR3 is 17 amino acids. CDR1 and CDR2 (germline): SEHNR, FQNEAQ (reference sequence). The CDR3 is CSSSLDRTSGGRNEQFF. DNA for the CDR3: TGTTCCAGCAGCTTAGATAGGACTAGCGGGGGGCGGAATGAGCAGTTCTTC.

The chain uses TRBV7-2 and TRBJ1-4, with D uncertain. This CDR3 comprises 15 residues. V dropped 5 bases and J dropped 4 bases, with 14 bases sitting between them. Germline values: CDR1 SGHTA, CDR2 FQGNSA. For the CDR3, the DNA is TGTGCCAGCAGCCCCGGCCTAGCGCGTAATGAAAAACTGTTTTTT. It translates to CASSPGLARNEKLFF.

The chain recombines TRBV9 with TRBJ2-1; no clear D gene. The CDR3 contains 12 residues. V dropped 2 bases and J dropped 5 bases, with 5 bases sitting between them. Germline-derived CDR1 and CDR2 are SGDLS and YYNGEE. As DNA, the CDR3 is TGTGCCAGCAGCGTCTACGACAATGAGCAGTTCTTC. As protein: CASSVYDNEQFF.

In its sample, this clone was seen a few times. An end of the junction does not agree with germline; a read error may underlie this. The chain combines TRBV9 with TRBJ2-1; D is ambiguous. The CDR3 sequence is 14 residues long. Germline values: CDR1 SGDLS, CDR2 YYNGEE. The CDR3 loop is CASSFSPIYDEQFF. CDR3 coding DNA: TGTGCCAGCAGCTTTAGCCCGATCTACGATGAGCAGTTCTTC.

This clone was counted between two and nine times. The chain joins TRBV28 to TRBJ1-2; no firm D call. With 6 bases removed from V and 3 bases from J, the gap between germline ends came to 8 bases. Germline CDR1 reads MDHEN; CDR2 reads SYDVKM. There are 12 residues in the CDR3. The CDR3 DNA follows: TGTGCCAGCAGCCGAACGGACTATGGCTACACCTTC. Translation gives CASSRTDYGYTF.

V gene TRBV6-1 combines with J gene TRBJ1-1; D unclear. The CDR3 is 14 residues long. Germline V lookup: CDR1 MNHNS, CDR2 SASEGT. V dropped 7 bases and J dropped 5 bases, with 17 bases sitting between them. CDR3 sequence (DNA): TGTGCCAGCACCCTTAATCCCACTCCAACTGAAGCTTTCTTT. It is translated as CASTLNPTPTEAFF.

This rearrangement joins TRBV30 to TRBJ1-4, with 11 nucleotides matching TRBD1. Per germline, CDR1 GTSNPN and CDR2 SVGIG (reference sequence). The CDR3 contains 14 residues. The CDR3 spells CVGQGANRHEKLFF. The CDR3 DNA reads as TGTGTTGGACAGGGGGCGAATCGGCATGAAAAACTGTTTTTT.

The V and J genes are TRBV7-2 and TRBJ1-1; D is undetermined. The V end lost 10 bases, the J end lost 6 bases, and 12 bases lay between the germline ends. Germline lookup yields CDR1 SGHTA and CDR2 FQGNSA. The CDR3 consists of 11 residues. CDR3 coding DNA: TGTGCCACAGTTTACGTGTCTGAAGCTTTCTTT. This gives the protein CATVYVSEAFF.

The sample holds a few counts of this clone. The CDR3 loop is CASSLDSSSYEQYF. The CDR3 DNA follows: TGTGCCAGCAGCTTAGACAGTAGCTCCTACGAGCAGTACTTC. V usage is TRBV7-8 and J usage is TRBJ2-7; D uncertain. The CDR3 has 14 residues. Trimming stripped 1 base from V and 0 bases from J, with 7 bases between. CDR1 and CDR2 from the germline V gene are SGHVS and FQNEAQ.

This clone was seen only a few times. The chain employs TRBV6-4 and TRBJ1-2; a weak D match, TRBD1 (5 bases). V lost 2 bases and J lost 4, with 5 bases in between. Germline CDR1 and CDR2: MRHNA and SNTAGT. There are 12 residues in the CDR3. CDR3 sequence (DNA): TGTGCCAGCAGTGACAGGGGCTATGGCTACACCTTC. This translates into CASSDRGYGYTF.

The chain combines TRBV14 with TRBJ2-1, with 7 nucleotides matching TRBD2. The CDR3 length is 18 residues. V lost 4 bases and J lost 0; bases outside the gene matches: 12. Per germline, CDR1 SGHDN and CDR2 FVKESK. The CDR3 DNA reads TGTGCCAGCAGCCCCGGGACTCCGTGGGGGGGCTCCTACAATGAGCAGTTCTTC. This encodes CASSPGTPWGGSYNEQFF.

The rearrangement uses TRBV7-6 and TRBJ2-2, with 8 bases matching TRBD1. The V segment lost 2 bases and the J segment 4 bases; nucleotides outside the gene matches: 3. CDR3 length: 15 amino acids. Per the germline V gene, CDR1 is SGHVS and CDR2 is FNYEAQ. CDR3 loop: CASSLNTGGTGELFF. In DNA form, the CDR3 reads TGTGCCAGCAGCTTAAACACAGGGGGCACCGGGGAGCTGTTTTTT. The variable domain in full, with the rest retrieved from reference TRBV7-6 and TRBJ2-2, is GAGVSQSPRYKVTKRGQDVALRCDPISGHVSLYWYRQALGQGPEFLTYFNYEAQQDKSGLPNDRFSAERPEGSISTLTIQRTEQRDSAMYRCASSLNTGGTGELFFGEGSRLTVL.

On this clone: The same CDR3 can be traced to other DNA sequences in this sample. CDR3 nucleotides: TGTGCCAGCAGCTCTAGCTTAGATACGCAGTATTTT. Translating gives CASSSSLDTQYF. J is TRBJ2-3 and V is TRBV11-2, with D maybe TRBD2 (5 bases). The V gene's germline CDR1 is SGHAT and CDR2 FQNNGV. The CDR3 is made up of 12 amino acids. V lost 4 bases and J lost 5, with 7 bases in between.

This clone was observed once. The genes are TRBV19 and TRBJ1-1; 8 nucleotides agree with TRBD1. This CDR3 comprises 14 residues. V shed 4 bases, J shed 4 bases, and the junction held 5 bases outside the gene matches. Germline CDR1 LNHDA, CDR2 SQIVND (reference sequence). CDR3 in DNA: TGTGCCAGTAGTACGGCTACAGGGGGCACTGAAGCTTTCTTT. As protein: CASSTATGGTEAFF.